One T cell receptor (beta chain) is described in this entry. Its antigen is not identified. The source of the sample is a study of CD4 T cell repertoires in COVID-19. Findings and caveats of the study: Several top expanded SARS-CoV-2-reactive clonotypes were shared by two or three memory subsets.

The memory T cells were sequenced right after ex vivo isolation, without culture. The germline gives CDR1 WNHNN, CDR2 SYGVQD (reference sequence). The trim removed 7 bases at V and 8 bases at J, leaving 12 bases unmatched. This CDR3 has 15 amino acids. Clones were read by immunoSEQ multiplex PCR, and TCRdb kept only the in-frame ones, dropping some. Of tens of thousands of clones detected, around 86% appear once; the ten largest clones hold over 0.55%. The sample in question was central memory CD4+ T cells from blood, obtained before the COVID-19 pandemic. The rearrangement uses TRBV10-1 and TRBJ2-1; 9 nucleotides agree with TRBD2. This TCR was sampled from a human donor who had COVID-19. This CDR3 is CASNLLGTSFDEQFF. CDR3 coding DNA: TGCGCCAGCAACCTCCTAGGGACTAGCTTCGATGAGCAGTTCTTC.